A single sample is the source of the 16 T cell receptor beta chains below, sequenced in a study of shared clonotypes between healthy human individuals. Method: immunoSEQ multiplex PCR; TCRdb's copy keeps in-frame clones and lacks some. This sample carries over a million clones, about 98% of them seen once, and the ten largest clones take approximately 0.44%. The specimen was naive CD4+ T cells sorted from blood. The subset here: CD45RA+ positively selected. These receptors were obtained from a man younger than 40 in good health.

This sequence joins TRBV2 and TRBJ2-7; 9 bases are a match to TRBD1. With 3 bases clipped from V and 6 bases from J, the junction kept 6 bases outside the gene matches. Germline lookup yields CDR1 SNHLY and CDR2 FYNNEI. This CDR3 contains 14 residues. CDR3 region: CASSDRTGVSEQYF. DNA of the CDR3: TGTGCCAGCAGTGACAGGACAGGGGTTAGCGAGCAGTACTTC.

This rearrangement joins TRBV5-4 to TRBJ2-7; 8 nucleotides match TRBD2. The CDR3 is 14 amino acids. Germline V lookup: CDR1 SGHNT, CDR2 YYREEE (reference sequence). V was clipped by 4 bases and J by 4 bases; unmatched bases: 7. The CDR3 DNA is TGTGCCAGCAGCGCGGGGACTAGTACTTACGAGCAGTACTTC. It encodes CASSAGTSTYEQYF.

The rearrangement uses TRBV7-9 and TRBJ2-7, with 14 positions matching TRBD2. The junction had 7 bases not matched to a gene; V was cut back by 0 bases and J by 12 bases. Germline V gene data show CDR1 as SEHNR and CDR2 as FQNEAQ (reference sequence). The CDR3 has 15 amino acids. The CDR3 reads CASSLAGGLAGVGYF. CDR3 sequence (DNA): TGTGCCAGCAGCTTAGCCGGGGGACTAGCGGGAGTGGGGTACTTC.

The J gene is TRBJ2-3, the V gene TRBV28; the D gene is possibly TRBD2 (7 bases). This CDR3 has 14 residues. V was trimmed by 6 bases and J by 3 bases, leaving 13 bases between them. Germline lookup yields CDR1 MDHEN and CDR2 SYDVKM. For the CDR3, the DNA is TGTGCCAGCAGCCCAAGCGGGACAACAGATACGCAGTATTTT. Translation: CASSPSGTTDTQYF.

A single count supports this clone. The chain has TRBV5-7 and TRBJ2-2; D is uncertain. TRBV5-7 is filed as an ORF, its function uncertain. V gave up 2 bases and J gave up 2 bases, with 10 bases separating them. The CDR3 loop spans 15 amino acids. The CDR3 reads CASSLDRRNTGELFF. The CDR3 DNA reads as TGTGCCAGCAGCTTAGACCGGAGAAACACCGGGGAGCTGTTTTTT.

The chain is built from TRBV7-3 and TRBJ2-1; tentative D call: TRBD2 (5 bases). Germline lookup yields CDR1 SGHTA and CDR2 FQGTGA. This CDR3 is 14 amino acids long. Trimming shortened V by 1 base and J by 5 bases, and 9 bases separated the two germline ends. The CDR3 DNA sequence: TGTGCCAGCAGCTTAATTCGGGGTCACAATGAGCAGTTCTTC. Translation: CASSLIRGHNEQFF. The full variable domain, completed using reference TRBV7-3 and TRBJ2-1, is GAGVSQTPSNKVTEKGKYVELRCDPISGHTALYWYRQSLGQGPEFLIYFQGTGAADDSGLPNDRFFAVRPEGSVSTLKIQRTERGDSAVYLCASSLIRGHNEQFFGPGTRLTVL.

This rearrangement joins TRBV19 to TRBJ2-2; D is tentatively TRBD1 or TRBD2 (6 bases each). Germline CDR1 LNHDA, CDR2 SQIVND (reference sequence). The ends were cut back, 7 bases at V and 4 bases at J, with 13 bases in the middle. CDR3 length equals 14 residues. CDR3 DNA sequence: TGTGCCAGTAATCCGGGGGCGGTCACCGGGGAGCTGTTTTTT. Translating gives CASNPGAVTGELFF.

The J gene is TRBJ1-3, the V gene TRBV29-1, with TRBD1 as a possible D gene (5 bases). The ends were cut back, 7 bases at V and 0 bases at J, with 13 bases in the middle. The CDR3 loop spans 14 amino acids. Germline CDR1 reads SQVTM; CDR2 reads ANQGSEA. DNA for the CDR3: TGCAGCGGATCCCAGGGCCTCTCTGGAAACACCATATATTTT. Its translation: CSGSQGLSGNTIYF.

The V gene is TRBV5-1, the J gene TRBJ2-2; D may match TRBD1 or TRBD2 (5 bases each). The V and J ends lost 0 bases and 3 bases respectively, with 9 bases between them. Germline loops: CDR1 SGHRS, CDR2 YFSETQ. This CDR3 comprises 15 residues. CDR3 nucleotides: TGCGCCAGCAGCTTGGCGGGACCGGACACCGGGGAGCTGTTTTTT. Residues: CASSLAGPDTGELFF.

The rearrangement uses TRBV5-1 and TRBJ2-5; possibly TRBD1 or TRBD2 for D (5 bases each). The ends were cut back, 2 bases at V and 5 bases at J, with 16 bases in the middle. CDR1 and CDR2 from the germline V gene are SGHRS and YFSETQ. CDR3 size: 15 residues. The DNA of the CDR3 is TGCGCCAGCAGCTTCGCCGTGGGGGAGTTGGAGACCCAGTACTTC. Its protein is CASSFAVGELETQYF. Combining the CDR3 with reference TRBV5-1 and TRBJ2-5 gives the whole variable domain KAGVTQTPRYLIKTRGQQVTLSCSPISGHRSVSWYQQTPGQGLQFLFEYFSETQRNKGNFPGRFSGRQFSNSRSEMNVSTLELGDSALYLCASSFAVGELETQYFGPGTRLLVL.

CDR3 bases: TGTGCCAGCAGCCAAGACGAAAACGTAGGCAGGGGGGGCTATGGCTACACCTTC. As protein: CASSQDENVGRGGYGYTF. This rearrangement joins TRBV4-2 to TRBJ1-2; 7 bases fit TRBD1. The CDR3 spans 18 residues. From germline, CDR1 is LGHNA and CDR2 YNFKEQ. After removal of 0 bases from V and 4 bases from J, the junction contained 14 bases not matched to a gene.

The chain links TRBV6-1 to TRBJ1-1; D gene unclear. The V end was cut by 2 bases, the J end by 5 bases, with 12 bases between. CDR3 length equals 14 residues. Germline V gene lookup returns CDR1 MNHNS and CDR2 SASEGT. This chain's CDR3 is CASSEIRLGTEAFF. CDR3 coding DNA: TGTGCCAGCAGTGAAATACGGTTGGGGACTGAAGCTTTCTTT.

The chain uses TRBV28 and TRBJ1-5, with D possibly being TRBD1 (5 bases). CDR3 length equals 14 residues. The V gene lost 5 bases and the J gene lost 5 bases, with 13 bases spanning the gap. Germline loops: CDR1 MDHEN, CDR2 SYDVKM. CDR3 loop: CASSEGLGDQPQHF. The CDR3 DNA reads TGTGCCAGCAGTGAGGGGCTTGGGGATCAGCCCCAGCATTTT. The full variable domain, completed using reference TRBV28 and TRBJ1-5, is DVKVTQSSRYLVKRTGEKVFLECVQDMDHENMFWYRQDPGLGLRLIYFSYDVKMKEKGDIPEGYSVSREKKERFSLILESASTNQTSMYLCASSEGLGDQPQHFGDGTRLSIL.

Here the CDR3 reads CASSLSAVAPNTEAFF. In nucleotides, the CDR3 is TGTGCCAGCTCCCTATCGGCGGTTGCCCCGAACACTGAAGCTTTCTTT. The chain carries TRBV18 and TRBJ1-1; the D is unclear. V lost 6 bases to trimming and J lost 1 base, with 18 bases between them. The CDR3 runs 16 residues. Per germline, CDR1 KGHSH and CDR2 LQKENI.

The CDR3 sequence is CASTGQANTGELFF. The DNA of the CDR3 is TGCGCCAGCACGGGGCAGGCGAACACCGGGGAGCTGTTTTTT. The chain couples TRBV5-1 to TRBJ2-2; perhaps D is TRBD1 or TRBD2 (5 bases each). This CDR3 spans 14 amino acids. Germline V lookup: CDR1 SGHRS, CDR2 YFSETQ. Trimming removed 6 bases from V and 0 bases from J, with 9 bases in between.

For this clone: Other DNA sequences from this sample encode an identical CDR3 as well. The genes are TRBV6-5 and TRBJ1-2, with TRBD1 matching over 11 bases. CDR3 length equals 15 residues. The V gene's germline CDR1 is MNHEY and CDR2 SVGAGI. V shed 4 bases and J 3 bases; nucleotides not matched to a gene: 4. The CDR3 DNA follows: TGTGCCAGCAGTTCCCCGGGACAGGGGGACTATGGCTACACCTTC. It is translated as CASSSPGQGDYGYTF.